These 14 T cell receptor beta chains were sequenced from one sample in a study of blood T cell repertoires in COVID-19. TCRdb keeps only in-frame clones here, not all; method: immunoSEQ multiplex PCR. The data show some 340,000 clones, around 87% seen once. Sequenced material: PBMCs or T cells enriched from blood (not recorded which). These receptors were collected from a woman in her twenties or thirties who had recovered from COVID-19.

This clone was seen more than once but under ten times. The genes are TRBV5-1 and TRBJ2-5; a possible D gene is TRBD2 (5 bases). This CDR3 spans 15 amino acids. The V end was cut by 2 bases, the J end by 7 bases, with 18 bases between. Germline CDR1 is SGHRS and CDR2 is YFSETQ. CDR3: CASSFRSGAEGTQYF. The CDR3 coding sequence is TGCGCCAGCAGCTTCCGAAGCGGTGCGGAAGGGACCCAGTACTTC. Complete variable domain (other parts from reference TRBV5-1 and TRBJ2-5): KAGVTQTPRYLIKTRGQQVTLSCSPISGHRSVSWYQQTPGQGLQFLFEYFSETQRNKGNFPGRFSGRQFSNSRSEMNVSTLELGDSALYLCASSFRSGAEGTQYFGPGTRLLVL.

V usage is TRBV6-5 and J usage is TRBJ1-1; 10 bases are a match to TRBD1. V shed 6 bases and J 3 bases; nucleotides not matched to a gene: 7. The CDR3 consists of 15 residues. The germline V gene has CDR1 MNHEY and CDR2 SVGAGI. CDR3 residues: CASRRQGASYTEAFF. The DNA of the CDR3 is TGTGCCAGCAGACGACAGGGGGCAAGTTACACTGAAGCTTTCTTT.

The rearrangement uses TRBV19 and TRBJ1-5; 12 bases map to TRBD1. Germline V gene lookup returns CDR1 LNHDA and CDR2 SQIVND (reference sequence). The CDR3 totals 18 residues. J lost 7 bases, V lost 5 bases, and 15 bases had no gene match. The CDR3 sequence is CASSSLPGQGAFEQPQHF. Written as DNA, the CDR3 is TGTGCCAGTAGTTCCCTACCGGGACAGGGGGCATTCGAGCAGCCCCAGCATTTT.

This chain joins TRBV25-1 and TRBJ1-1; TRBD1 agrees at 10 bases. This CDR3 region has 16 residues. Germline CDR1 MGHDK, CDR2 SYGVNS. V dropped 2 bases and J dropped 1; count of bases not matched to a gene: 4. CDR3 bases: TGTGCCAGCAGTGAAGGACAGGGGGTAGGGAACACTGAAGCTTTCTTT. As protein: CASSEGQGVGNTEAFF.

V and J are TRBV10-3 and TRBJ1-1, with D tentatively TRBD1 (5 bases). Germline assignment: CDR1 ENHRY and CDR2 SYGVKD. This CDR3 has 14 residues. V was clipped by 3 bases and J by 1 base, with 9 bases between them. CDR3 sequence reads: CAISDPGGNTEAFF. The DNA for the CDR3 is TGTGCCATCAGTGATCCGGGGGGGAACACTGAAGCTTTCTTT.

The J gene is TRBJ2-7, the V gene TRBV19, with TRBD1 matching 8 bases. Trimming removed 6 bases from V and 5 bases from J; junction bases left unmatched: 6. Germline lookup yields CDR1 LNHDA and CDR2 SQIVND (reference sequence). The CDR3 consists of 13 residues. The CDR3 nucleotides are TGTGCCAGTAGGGCGACAGGGGATGACGAGCAGTACTTC. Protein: CASRATGDDEQYF.

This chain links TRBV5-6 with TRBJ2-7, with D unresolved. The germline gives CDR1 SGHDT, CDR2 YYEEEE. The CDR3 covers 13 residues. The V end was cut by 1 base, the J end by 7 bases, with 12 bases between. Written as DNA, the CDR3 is TGTGCCAGCAGCTTGAGAGGAGATCGAGAGCAGTACTTC. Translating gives CASSLRGDREQYF.

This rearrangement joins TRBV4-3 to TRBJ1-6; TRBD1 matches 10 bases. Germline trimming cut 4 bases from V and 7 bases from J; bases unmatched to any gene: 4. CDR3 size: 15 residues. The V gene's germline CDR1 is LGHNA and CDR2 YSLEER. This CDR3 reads CASSPWGQGNSPLHF. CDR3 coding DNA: TGCGCCAGCAGCCCGTGGGGACAGGGGAATTCACCCCTCCACTTT.

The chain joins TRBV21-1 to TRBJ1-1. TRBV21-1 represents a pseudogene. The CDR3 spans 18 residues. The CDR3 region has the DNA TGTGCCAGCAGCAGTTGGGTATACGGGGGGACCGTGAACACTGAAGCTTTCTTT. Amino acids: CASSSWVYGGTVNTEAFF.

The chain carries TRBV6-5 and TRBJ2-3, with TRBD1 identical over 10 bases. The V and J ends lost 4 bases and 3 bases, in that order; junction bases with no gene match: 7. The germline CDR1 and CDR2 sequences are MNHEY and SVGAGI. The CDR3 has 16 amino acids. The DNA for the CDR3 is TGTGCCAGCAGTTCGCCCCGGGACAGGGGAACAGATACGCAGTATTTT. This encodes CASSSPRDRGTDTQYF.

The CDR3 region is CASRTDPFAAGELFF. The DNA of the CDR3 is TGTGCCAGCAGGACAGACCCTTTTGCGGCCGGGGAGCTGTTTTTT. This chain joins TRBV5-4 and TRBJ2-2; D perhaps matches TRBD1 (5 bases). Germline assignment: CDR1 SGHNT and CDR2 YYREEE (reference sequence). V was trimmed by 5 bases and J by 6 bases, leaving 17 bases between them. The length of the CDR3 is 15 residues.

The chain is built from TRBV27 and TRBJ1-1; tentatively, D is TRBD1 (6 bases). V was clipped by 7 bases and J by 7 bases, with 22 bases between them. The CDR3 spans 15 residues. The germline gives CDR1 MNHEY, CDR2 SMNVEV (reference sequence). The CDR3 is CASTPGGPPLDEAFF. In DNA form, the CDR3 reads TGTGCCAGCACCCCCGGGGGGCCGCCGCTGGATGAAGCTTTCTTT.

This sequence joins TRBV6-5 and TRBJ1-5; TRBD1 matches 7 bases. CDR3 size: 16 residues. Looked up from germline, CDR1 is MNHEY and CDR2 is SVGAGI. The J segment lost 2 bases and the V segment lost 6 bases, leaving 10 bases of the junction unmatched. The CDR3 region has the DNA TGTGCCAGCAGATACAGGGGCGAGTGGGGCAATCAGCCCCAGCATTTT. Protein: CASRYRGEWGNQPQHF.

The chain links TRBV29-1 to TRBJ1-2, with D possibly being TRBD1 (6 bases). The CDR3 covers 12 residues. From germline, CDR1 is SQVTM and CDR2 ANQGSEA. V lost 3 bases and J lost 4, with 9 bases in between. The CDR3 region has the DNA TGCAGCGTTGATGGCAGGGGCTATGGCTACACCTTC. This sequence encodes CSVDGRGYGYTF.